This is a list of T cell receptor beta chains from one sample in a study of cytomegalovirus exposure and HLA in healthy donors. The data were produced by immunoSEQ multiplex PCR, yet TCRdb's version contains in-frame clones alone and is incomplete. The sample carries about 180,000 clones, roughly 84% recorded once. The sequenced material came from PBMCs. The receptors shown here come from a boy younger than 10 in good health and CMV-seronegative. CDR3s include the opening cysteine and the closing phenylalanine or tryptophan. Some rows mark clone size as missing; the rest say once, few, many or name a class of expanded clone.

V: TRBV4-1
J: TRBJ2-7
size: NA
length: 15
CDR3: CASSHPGTATYEQYF

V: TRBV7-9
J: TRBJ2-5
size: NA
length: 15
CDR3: CASSSSGLKGETQYF

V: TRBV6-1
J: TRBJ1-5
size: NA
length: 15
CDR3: CASSDPTQPGQPQHF

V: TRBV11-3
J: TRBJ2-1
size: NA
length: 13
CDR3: CASSLARDNEQFF

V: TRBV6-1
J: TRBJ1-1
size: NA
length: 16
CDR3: CASSEFRAGGFTEAFF

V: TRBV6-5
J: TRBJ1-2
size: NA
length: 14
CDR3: CASSEVMGGDGYTF

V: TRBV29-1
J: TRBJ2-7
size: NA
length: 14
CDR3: CSVGIRGSSYEQYF

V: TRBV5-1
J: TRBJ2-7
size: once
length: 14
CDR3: CASTIQGNQDEQYF

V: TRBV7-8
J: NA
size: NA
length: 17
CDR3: CASSLVFIGQPLYEQYF

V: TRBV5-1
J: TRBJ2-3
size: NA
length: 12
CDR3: CASRGSGDTQYF

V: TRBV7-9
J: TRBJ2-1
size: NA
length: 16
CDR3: CASSPHQASGMYEQFF

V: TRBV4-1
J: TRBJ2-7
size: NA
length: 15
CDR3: CASSQVLAGDYEQYF

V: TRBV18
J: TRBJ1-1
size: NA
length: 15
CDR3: CASSPPPGGGRTTFF

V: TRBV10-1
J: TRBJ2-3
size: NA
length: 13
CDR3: CASSDSLTDTQYF

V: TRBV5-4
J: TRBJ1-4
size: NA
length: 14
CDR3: CASSSTPTNEKLFF

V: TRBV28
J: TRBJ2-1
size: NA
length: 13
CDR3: CASSFGLDNEQFF

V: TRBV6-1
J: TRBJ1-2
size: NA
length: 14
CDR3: CASSEDRGVYGYTF

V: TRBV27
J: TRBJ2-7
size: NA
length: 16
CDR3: CASSSKLGTGTYEQYF

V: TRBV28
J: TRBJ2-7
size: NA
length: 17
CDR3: CASSFMASGRVLYEQYF

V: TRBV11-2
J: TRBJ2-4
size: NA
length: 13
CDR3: CASSPGQPNIQYF